The present T cell receptor (beta chain) was sequenced within a study of cytomegalovirus exposure and HLA in healthy donors (dated by TCRdb to 2016 to 2017). In the study overall: The 666 repertoires of the first cohort and the approximately 130 validation repertoires were produced on the same platform, according to a later analysis. The study aimed to test whether cataloging public T cell receptors could reveal signatures of past pathogen exposure. Along with the 666-subject first cohort, a separate validation cohort of over 90 different subjects was used. The study combined high-throughput TCR immunosequencing, statistical association of individual TCRs with disease status, and machine learning to predict cytomegalovirus infection status.

Library generation was performed with the immunoSEQ multiplex PCR assay. The authors' analysis ran thus. A statistical classification framework was built for diagnosing cytomegalovirus status from the catalog of TCR beta chain sequences. TCRdb re-hosts the immuneACCESS table, in-frame sequences only. Its copies lack some clones; in the studies checked, an unresolved V gene accounts for under half of them, and the cause for the rest is not known. The V and J calls and clone size come from that table; D and trimming were worked out from the DNA. A total of under 400,000 clones appear in this sample, 75% to 90% of them only once. 0.83% of the sample is held by the ten biggest clonotypes. Separate from the approximately 670-subject first cohort, the validation cohort of roughly 120 subjects was the group to which the donors belonged. CDR1 and CDR2, per the germline V gene, are SGHDT and YYEEEE. V and J are truncated by 3 bases and 5 bases respectively, leaving an intervening sequence of 11 bases. The cysteine opens and the phenylalanine closes a CDR3 of 13 amino acids. Only CDR3 DNA remains: 39 bases, in frame from the first base.

Results the study describes overall, beyond this receptor: In a later analysis, TCRs clustered in the first cohort were found to also tend to co-occur in the 120 or so validation repertoires, with about 93% of cluster scores above 0. The authors suggested that the approach could potentially be extended to other disease states and immunological phenotypes. The classifier was reported to diagnose cytomegalovirus status with high specificity and sensitivity in both the original and validation cohorts. Across donors, most TCR sequences were observed very rarely, whereas some public TCRs were present in many individuals. A few of the identified cytomegalovirus-associated TCR beta chains were confirmed in vitro to be specific for cytomegalovirus antigens. All 120 or so repertoires were used to score co-occurrence in the validation cohort in a later analysis, because that analysis had no HLA typing for the cohort. In the study, roughly 160 TCR beta chains were listed as associated with cytomegalovirus.

In its sample, this clone was seen a few times. The antigen this receptor binds is unknown. Base qualities are not provided; no much larger clone lies one nucleotide away. The chain employs TRBV5-6 and TRBJ2-5; no D gene is confidently identified. The TCR was taken from a woman between 18 and 29 years old in good health and CMV-seronegative. What was sequenced was PBMCs. The nucleotide sequence reads TGTGCCAGCAGCTCCCACTACGGGGAGACCCAGTACTTC. Translated, it gives CASSSHYGETQYF.